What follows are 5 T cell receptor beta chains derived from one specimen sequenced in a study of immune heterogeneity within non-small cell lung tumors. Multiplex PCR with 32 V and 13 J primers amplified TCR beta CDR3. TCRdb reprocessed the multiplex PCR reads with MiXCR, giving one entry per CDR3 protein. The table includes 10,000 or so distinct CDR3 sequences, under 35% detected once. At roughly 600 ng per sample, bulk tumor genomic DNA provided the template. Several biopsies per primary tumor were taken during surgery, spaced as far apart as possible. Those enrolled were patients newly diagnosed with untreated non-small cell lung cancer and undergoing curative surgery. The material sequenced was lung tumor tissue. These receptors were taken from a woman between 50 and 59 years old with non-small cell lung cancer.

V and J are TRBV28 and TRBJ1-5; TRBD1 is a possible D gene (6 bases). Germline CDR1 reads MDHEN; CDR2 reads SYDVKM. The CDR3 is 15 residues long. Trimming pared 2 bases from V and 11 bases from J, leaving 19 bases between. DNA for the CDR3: TGTGCCAGCAGTTTAGACAGGCCGCAGAGGGGGGCCCAGCATTTT. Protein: CASSLDRPQRGAQHF.

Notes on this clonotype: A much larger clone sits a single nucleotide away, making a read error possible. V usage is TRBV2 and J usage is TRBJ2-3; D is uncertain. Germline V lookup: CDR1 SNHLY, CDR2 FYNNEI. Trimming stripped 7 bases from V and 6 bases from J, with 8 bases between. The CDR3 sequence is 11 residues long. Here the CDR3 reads CASTLGDTQYF. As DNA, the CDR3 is TGTGCCAGCACCCTAGGGGATACGCAGTATTTT.

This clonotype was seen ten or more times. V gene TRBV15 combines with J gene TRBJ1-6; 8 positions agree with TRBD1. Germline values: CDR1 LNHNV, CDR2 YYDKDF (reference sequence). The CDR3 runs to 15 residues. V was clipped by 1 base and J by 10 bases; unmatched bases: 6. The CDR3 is CATSRARTGSSPLHF. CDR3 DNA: TGTGCCACCAGCAGAGCCCGGACAGGGAGCTCACCCCTCCACTTT.

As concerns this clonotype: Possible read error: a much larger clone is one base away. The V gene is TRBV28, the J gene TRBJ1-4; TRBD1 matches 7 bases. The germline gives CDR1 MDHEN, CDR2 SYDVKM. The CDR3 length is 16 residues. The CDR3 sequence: CGSSLHLTGQNEKLFF. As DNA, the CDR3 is TGTGGCAGCAGTCTGCATCTGACAGGGCAGAATGAAAAACTGTTTTTT.

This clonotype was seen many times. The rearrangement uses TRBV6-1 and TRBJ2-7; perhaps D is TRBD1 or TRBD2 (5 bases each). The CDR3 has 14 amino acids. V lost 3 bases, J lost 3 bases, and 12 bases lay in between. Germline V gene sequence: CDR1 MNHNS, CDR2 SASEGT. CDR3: CASSDPGRLYEQYF. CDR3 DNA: TGTGCCAGCAGTGATCCGGGACGGCTCTACGAGCAGTACTTC.